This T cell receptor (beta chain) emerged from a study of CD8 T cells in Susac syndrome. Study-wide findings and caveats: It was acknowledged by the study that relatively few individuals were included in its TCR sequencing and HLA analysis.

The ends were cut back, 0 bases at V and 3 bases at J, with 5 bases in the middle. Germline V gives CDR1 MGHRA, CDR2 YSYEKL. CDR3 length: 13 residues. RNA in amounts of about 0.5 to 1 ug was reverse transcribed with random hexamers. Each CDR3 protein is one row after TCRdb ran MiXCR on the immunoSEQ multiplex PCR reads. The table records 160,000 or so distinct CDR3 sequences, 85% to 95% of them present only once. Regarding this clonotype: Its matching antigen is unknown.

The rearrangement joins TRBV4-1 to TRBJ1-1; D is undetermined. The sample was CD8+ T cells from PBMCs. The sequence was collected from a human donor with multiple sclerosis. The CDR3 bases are TGCGCCAGCAGCCAAGAGGATCACACTGAAGCTTTCTTT. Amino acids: CASSQEDHTEAFF.